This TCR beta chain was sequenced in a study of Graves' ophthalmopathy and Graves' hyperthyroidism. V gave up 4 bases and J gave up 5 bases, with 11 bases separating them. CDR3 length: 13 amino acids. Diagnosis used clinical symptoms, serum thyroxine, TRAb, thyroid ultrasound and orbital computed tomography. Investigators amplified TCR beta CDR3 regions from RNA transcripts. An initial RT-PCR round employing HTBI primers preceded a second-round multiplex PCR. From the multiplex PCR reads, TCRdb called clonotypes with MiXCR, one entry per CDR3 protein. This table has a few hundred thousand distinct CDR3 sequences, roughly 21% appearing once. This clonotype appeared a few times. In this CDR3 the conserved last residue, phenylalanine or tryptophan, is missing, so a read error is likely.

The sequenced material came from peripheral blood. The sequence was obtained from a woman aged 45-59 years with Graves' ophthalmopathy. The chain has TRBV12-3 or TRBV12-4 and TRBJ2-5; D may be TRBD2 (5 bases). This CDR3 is CASSYWGVETQYS. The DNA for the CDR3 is TGTGCCAGCAGTTACTGGGGAGTGGAGACCCAGTACTCC.